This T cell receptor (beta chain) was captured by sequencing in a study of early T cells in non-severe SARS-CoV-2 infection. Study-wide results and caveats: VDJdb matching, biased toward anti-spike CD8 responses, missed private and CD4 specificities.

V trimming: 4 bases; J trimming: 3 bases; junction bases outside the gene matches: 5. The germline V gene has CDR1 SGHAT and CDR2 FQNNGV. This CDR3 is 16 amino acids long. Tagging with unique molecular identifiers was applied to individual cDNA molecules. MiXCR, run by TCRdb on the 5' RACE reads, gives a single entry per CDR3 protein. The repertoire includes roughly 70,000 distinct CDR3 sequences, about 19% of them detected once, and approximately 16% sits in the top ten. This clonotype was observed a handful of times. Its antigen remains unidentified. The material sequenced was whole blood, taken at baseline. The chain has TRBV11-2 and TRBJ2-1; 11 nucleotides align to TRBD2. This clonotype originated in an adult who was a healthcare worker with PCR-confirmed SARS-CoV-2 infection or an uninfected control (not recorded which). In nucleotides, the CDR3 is TGTGCCAGCAGCTCCCGACTAGCGGGGAGCTACAATGAGCAGTTCTTC. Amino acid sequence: CASSSRLAGSYNEQFF.